This TCR beta chain appears in the sequencing data of a study of Tregs in tolerant kidney transplant recipients. The study's findings and limits: Antigen-driven expansion was suggested because donor-specific Tregs expanded more than all Tregs in tolerant patients. Findings come from small patient numbers and require larger validation. Biological reproducibility was not directly addressed, but technical replication error appeared minimal.

As to this clone: Its antigen is not identified. The same CDR3 is also encoded by other DNA sequences in this sample.

TCRdb's copy holds only in-frame clones and misses some; the assay was immunoSEQ multiplex PCR. The sample lists more than 60,000 clones; approximately 98% were seen once. This TCR was recovered from a human donor who received a combined kidney and bone marrow transplant. Sequenced here: CD4+ T cells from blood, sampled before the transplant.

The CDR3 DNA reads TGCGCCAGCAGCAGGACAGTACAAGAGACCCAGTACTTC. Its protein is CASSRTVQETQYF. The J gene is TRBJ2-5, the V gene TRBV5-1; D may be TRBD1 (6 bases). The germline V gene encodes CDR1 SGHRS and CDR2 YFSETQ. Trimming took 4 bases from V and 2 from J, leaving 9 bases between them. The CDR3 has 13 amino acids.